This T cell receptor beta chain was sequenced in a study of cytomegalovirus exposure and HLA in healthy donors. Overall study results and limits: It was reported in a later analysis that an Asian-associated ancestry cluster showed fewer N-insertions than the roughly 660-donor mean. TRBV6-2, TRBV6-3 and some other V segments were unresolvable in 87-base-pair reads.

60 Vbeta and 13 Jbeta primers were used in PCR. Libraries were prepared by immunoSEQ multiplex PCR; TCRdb keeps only in-frame clonotypes and omits some of them. The sample has 100,000 to 150,000 clones; about 87% are singletons. For this clone: Antigen specificity is unknown.

Per germline, CDR1 MNHNS and CDR2 SASEGT. CDR3 length: 14 amino acids. Trimming pared 7 bases from V and 8 bases from J, leaving 18 bases between. This TCR was sampled from a woman in her 30s in good health and CMV-seronegative. The rearrangement joins TRBV6-1 to TRBJ2-1; possible D gene TRBD1, 6 bases. The sequencing input was PBMCs. As DNA, the CDR3 is TGTGCCAGCACCCCTTTTACAGGGAATTATGAGCAGTTCTTC. Translated, it gives CASTPFTGNYEQFF.